The 26 T cell receptor beta chains reported below all come from one sample, sequenced in a study of monozygotic twins with inflammatory bowel disease. One entry per CDR3 protein, without DNA, is what TCRdb gives after re-calling the 5' RACE reads. The sample is made up of approximately 400,000 distinct CDR3 sequences, and the top ten hold around 2.3% of it. The sequenced material came from blood. The origin of the receptors is a human donor with ulcerative colitis or Crohn's disease, or a healthy co-twin of an affected twin (not recorded which).

The chain joins TRBV28 to TRBJ1-1. This CDR3 is built from 11 residues. Germline CDR1 MDHEN, CDR2 SYDVKM. This CDR3 is CASMVNTEAFF. The full variable domain, its missing parts supplied by reference TRBV28 and TRBJ1-1, is DVKVTQSSRYLVKRTGEKVFLECVQDMDHENMFWYRQDPGLGLRLIYFSYDVKMKEKGDIPEGYSVSREKKERFSLILESASTNQTSMYLCASMVNTEAFFGQGTRLTVV.

The V call is TRBV7-3, the J call TRBJ2-2; TCRdb's D call of TRBD2 is untestable without DNA. The CDR3 spans 18 residues. The germline V gene has CDR1 SGHTA and CDR2 FQGTGA. Here the CDR3 reads CASSRGTSGRRLGGELFF.

The chain uses TRBV4-3 and TRBJ2-2; TCRdb gives TRBD1 as the D gene, but with no DNA this cannot be confirmed. The CDR3 consists of 16 residues. Germline V gene sequence: CDR1 LGHNA, CDR2 YSLEER. CDR3 sequence: CASSQGLPGHTGELFF.

The chain carries TRBV27 and TRBJ1-2. CDR1 is MNHEY, CDR2 SMNVEV, per germline (reference sequence). The CDR3 spans 13 residues. The CDR3 region is CASSVTGAYGYTF.

This chain uses TRBV29-1 with TRBJ1-1; TCRdb returns TRBD1, unconfirmable since there is no DNA. This CDR3 contains 12 residues. Germline CDR1 reads SQVTM; CDR2 reads ANQGSEA. The CDR3 is CSALAGAKEAFF.

CDR3 sequence reads: CASSQDEGKNTEAFF. The rearrangement joins TRBV4-2 to TRBJ1-1; TCRdb returns TRBD1, unconfirmable since there is no DNA. CDR1 and CDR2 (germline): LGHNA, YNFKEQ. The CDR3 has 15 residues.

The chain has TRBV6-5 and TRBJ2-1; the D call from TCRdb, TRBD2, cannot be confirmed without DNA. The length of the CDR3 is 15 residues. CDR1 and CDR2 (germline): MNHEY, SVGAGI. CDR3 sequence reads: CASSFSGPDYNEQFF.

The chain links TRBV20-1 to TRBJ2-7; TCRdb gives TRBD2 as the D gene, but with no DNA this cannot be confirmed. The CDR3 runs 13 residues. From germline, CDR1 is DFQATT and CDR2 SNEGSKA (reference sequence). The CDR3 reads CSAWTSASYEQYF.

J is TRBJ2-5 and V is TRBV15; TCRdb gives TRBD1 as the D gene, but with no DNA this cannot be confirmed. CDR3 length: 16 amino acids. Germline lookup yields CDR1 LNHNV and CDR2 YYDKDF (reference sequence). CDR3 protein: CATSRYTMDRTETQYF.

The chain couples TRBV10-3 to TRBJ2-7; lacking DNA, the TRBD2 call made by TCRdb goes unchecked. The CDR3 sequence is 13 residues long. CDR1 ENHRY and CDR2 SYGVKD come from the germline V gene. The CDR3 protein is CAIRTSASYEQYF.

The V and J genes are TRBV29-1 and TRBJ2-1; the TCRdb call, TRBD2, lacks DNA for checking. This CDR3 spans 15 amino acids. CDR1 is SQVTM and CDR2 is ANQGSEA in the germline V gene. CDR3: CSVEDPSGSYNEQFF.

The chain carries TRBV3-1 and TRBJ2-5; TCRdb outputs TRBD2, but without DNA this stays unchecked. CDR1 LGHDT and CDR2 YNNKEL come from the germline V gene (reference sequence). The CDR3 has 17 residues. CDR3 residues: CASSQGWSGRKKETQYF.

The J gene is TRBJ2-1, the V gene TRBV19; TCRdb reports TRBD2, a call that lacks DNA to check it against. The CDR3 covers 15 residues. Germline values: CDR1 LNHDA, CDR2 SQIVND (reference sequence). CDR3 region: CASNEAGRTRHEQFF. The whole variable domain, remainder taken from reference TRBV19 and TRBJ2-1, is DGGITQSPKYLFRKEGQNVTLSCEQNLNHDAMYWYRQDPGQGLRLIYYSQIVNDFQKGDIAEGYSVSREKKESFPLTVTSAQKNPTAFYLCASNEAGRTRHEQFFGPGTRLTVL.

This chain connects TRBV7-2 to TRBJ1-1; TCRdb's D call, TRBD1, is unchecked because there is no DNA. Germline CDR1 reads SGHTA; CDR2 reads FQGNSA. CDR3 size: 12 residues. The chain's CDR3 is CASSPGTAEAFF.

The chain carries TRBV12-3 or TRBV12-4 and TRBJ2-7. The CDR3 length is 13 residues. The CDR3 loop is CASSWRTVNEQYF.

The genes are TRBV6-1 and TRBJ2-7; the D gene TCRdb calls, TRBD2, cannot be checked with no DNA. There are 14 residues in the CDR3. Germline-derived CDR1 and CDR2 are MNHNS and SASEGT. The CDR3: CASRGLQSSYEQYF.

The chain links TRBV3-1 to TRBJ1-1; without DNA, the TCRdb call of TRBD1 cannot be checked. Per germline, CDR1 LGHDT and CDR2 YNNKEL (reference sequence). The CDR3 has 15 amino acids. The CDR3 here is CASSQVSQGVTEAFF.

The V and J genes are TRBV7-3 and TRBJ2-2. Germline CDR1 is SGHTA and CDR2 is FQGTGA. This CDR3 region has 16 residues. The CDR3 here is CASSSSTKRDTGELFF.

The chain uses TRBV7-9 and TRBJ1-1; as DNA is missing, the TRBD1 call by TCRdb cannot be tested. The CDR3 runs 13 residues. Germline CDR1 SEHNR, CDR2 FQNEAQ (reference sequence). The CDR3 loop reads CASSLGRTNEAFF.

The chain has TRBV10-3 and TRBJ2-3. CDR1 ENHRY and CDR2 SYGVKD come from the germline V gene. CDR3 length: 12 amino acids. This CDR3 reads CAIRTDGDTQYF.

This chain joins TRBV11-3 and TRBJ1-2; the D call of TRBD1 rests on TCRdb alone, since no DNA is present to check it. The CDR3 runs 16 residues. Germline V gives CDR1 SGHNT, CDR2 YENEEA. CDR3 region: CASSFPTGGRYYGYTF. The full variable domain, its missing parts supplied by reference TRBV11-3 and TRBJ1-2, is EAGVVQSPRYKIIEKKQPVAFWCNPISGHNTLYWYLQNLGQGPELLIRYENEEAVDDSQLPKDRFSAERLKGVDSTLKIQPAELGDSAVYLCASSFPTGGRYYGYTFGSGTRLTVV.

The V gene is TRBV20-1, the J gene TRBJ2-1; the D call of TRBD2 rests on TCRdb alone, since no DNA is present to check it. The CDR3 loop spans 15 amino acids. Germline assignment: CDR1 DFQATT and CDR2 SNEGSKA (reference sequence). The CDR3 reads CSASQLAGGLNEQFF.

V is TRBV29-1 and J is TRBJ2-3; the D call of TRBD2 rests on TCRdb alone, since no DNA is present to check it. Germline-derived CDR1 and CDR2 are SQVTM and ANQGSEA. CDR3 size: 13 residues. The CDR3 reads CSVLSGRADTQYF.

V is TRBV6-5 and J is TRBJ2-5; TCRdb returns TRBD1, unconfirmable since there is no DNA. The CDR3 is made up of 18 amino acids. CDR1 MNHEY and CDR2 SVGAGI come from the germline V gene. The CDR3 loop is CASSYEFSGTSYQETQYF.

V and J are TRBV20-1 and TRBJ2-4; absent DNA, TCRdb's TRBD2 call cannot be checked. The CDR3 is 15 residues long. CDR1 is DFQATT, CDR2 SNEGSKA, per germline (reference sequence). CDR3 sequence: CSASRLAATKNIQYF.

This chain joins TRBV27 and TRBJ1-2; the TRBD1 assignment by TCRdb is unverifiable without DNA. Germline V CDR1 and CDR2: MNHEY, SMNVEV (reference sequence). The CDR3 is 14 residues long. The CDR3 sequence: CASRGTGVNYGYTF.